This T cell receptor (beta chain) was identified in a study of blood T cell repertoires in COVID-19. The overall study: PBMCs, B-cell-depleted T cells, or T cells were the source of the cDNA or gDNA that made up the material.

Authors' data handling: Reference gene primer amplification in the assay estimated nucleated cell counts. Repertoires were generated with immunoSEQ multiplex PCR, while TCRdb's copy carries only in-frame clones and drops some. The V and J calls and the clone size are those of that table, but D and trimming were determined from the DNA. The table lists approximately 97,000 clones, around 85% of them singletons. The length of the CDR3 is 14 residues. The V gene's germline CDR1 is SEHNR and CDR2 FQNEAQ (reference sequence). The ends lost 3 bases at V and 1 base at J; junction bases unmatched: 2. The source material was peripheral blood. The source is a man aged 55 to 69 with acute or convalescent COVID-19. The chain carries TRBV7-9 and TRBJ1-1, with 7 bases aligning to TRBD1. CDR3 sequence reads: CASSFNRGNTEAFF. The CDR3 DNA sequence: TGTGCCAGCAGCTTTAACAGGGGGAACACTGAAGCTTTCTTT.